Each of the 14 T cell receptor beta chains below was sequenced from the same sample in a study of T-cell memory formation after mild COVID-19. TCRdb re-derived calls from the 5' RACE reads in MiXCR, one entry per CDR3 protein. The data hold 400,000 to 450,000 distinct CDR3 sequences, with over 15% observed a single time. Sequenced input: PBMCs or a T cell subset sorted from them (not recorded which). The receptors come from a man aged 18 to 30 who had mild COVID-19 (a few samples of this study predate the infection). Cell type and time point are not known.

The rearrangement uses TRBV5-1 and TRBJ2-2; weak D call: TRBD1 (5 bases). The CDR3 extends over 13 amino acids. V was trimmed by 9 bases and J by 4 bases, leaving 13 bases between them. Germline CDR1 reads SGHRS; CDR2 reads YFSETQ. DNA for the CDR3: TGCGCCATCACCGACAGACCCACCGGGGAGCTGTTTTTT. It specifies CAITDRPTGELFF.

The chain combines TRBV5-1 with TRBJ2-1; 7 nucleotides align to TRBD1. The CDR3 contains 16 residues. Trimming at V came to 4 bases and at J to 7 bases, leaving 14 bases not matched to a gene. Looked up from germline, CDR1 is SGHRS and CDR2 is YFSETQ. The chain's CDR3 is CASSHQTQGVRNEQFF. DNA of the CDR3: TGCGCCAGCAGCCATCAGACCCAGGGGGTGAGGAATGAGCAGTTCTTC.

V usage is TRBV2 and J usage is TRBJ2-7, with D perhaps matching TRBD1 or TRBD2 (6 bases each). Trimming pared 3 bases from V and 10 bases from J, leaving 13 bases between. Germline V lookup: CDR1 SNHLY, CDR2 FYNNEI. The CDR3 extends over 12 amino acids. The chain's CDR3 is CASSDHREVQYF. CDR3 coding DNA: TGTGCCAGCAGTGACCACAGGGAGGTCCAGTACTTC. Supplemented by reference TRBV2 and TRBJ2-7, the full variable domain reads EPEVTQTPSHQVTQMGQEVILRCVPISNHLYFYWYRQILGQKVEFLVSFYNNEISEKSEIFDDQFSVERPDGSNFTLKIRSTKLEDSAMYFCASSDHREVQYFGPGTRLTVT.

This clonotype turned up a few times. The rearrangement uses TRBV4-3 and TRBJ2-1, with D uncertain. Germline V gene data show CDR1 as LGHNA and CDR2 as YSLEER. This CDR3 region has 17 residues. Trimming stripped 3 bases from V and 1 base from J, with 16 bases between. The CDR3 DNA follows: TGCGCCAGCAGCCAGGCCCCTTCTAGTACATCCTACAATGAGCAGTTCTTC. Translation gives CASSQAPSSTSYNEQFF.

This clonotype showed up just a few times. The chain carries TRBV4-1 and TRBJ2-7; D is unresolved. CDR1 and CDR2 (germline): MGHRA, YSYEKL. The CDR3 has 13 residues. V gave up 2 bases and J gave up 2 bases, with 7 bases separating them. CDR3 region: CASSQTAAYEQYF. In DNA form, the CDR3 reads TGCGCCAGCAGCCAAACCGCCGCCTACGAGCAGTACTTC.

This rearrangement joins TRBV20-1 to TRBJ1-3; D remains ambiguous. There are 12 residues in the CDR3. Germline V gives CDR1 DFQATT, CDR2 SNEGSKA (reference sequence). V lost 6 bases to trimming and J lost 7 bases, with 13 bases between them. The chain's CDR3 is CSARGPGNTIYF. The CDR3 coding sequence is TGCAGTGCCCGCGGCCCGGGGAACACCATATATTTT.

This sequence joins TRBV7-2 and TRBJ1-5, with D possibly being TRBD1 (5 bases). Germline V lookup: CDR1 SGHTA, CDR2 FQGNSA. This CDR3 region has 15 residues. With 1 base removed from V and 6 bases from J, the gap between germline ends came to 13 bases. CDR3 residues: CASSLVPGQGQPQHF. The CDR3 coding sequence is TGTGCCAGCAGCTTAGTTCCAGGGCAGGGTCAGCCCCAGCATTTT.

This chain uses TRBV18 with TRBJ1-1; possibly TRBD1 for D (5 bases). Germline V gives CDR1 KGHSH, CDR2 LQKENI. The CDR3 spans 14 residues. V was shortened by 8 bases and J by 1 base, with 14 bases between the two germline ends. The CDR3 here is CASTVDSGNTEAFF. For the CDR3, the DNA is TGTGCCAGCACAGTCGACAGTGGGAACACTGAAGCTTTCTTT.

This chain's CDR3 is CASSFWKPGSQYF. CDR3 nucleotide sequence: TGTGCCAGCAGCTTCTGGAAGCCGGGCTCGCAGTATTTT. The V call is TRBV7-2, the J call TRBJ2-3; no reliable D call. CDR3 size: 13 residues. The V gene's germline CDR1 is SGHTA and CDR2 FQGNSA. The ends were cut back, 3 bases at V and 10 bases at J, with 14 bases in the middle.

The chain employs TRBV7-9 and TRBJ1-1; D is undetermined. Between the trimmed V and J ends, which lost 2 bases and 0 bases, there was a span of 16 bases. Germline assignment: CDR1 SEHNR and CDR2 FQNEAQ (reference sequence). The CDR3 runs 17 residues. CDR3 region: CASSLSASWGLNTEAFF. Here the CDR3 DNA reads TGTGCCAGCAGCTTATCCGCCTCCTGGGGATTGAACACTGAAGCTTTCTTT.

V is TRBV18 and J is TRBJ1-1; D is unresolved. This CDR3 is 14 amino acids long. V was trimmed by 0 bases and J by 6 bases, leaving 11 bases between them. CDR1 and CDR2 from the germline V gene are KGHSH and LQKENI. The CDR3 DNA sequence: TGTGCCAGCTCACCACCGGGAACCCTCGCTGAAGCTTTCTTT. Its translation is CASSPPGTLAEAFF.

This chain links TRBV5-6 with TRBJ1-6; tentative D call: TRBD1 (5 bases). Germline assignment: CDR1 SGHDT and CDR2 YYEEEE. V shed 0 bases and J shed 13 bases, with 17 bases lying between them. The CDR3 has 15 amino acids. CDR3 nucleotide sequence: TGTGCCAGCAGCTTGGCATCAGGGTCCGGAGTCCCCCTCCACTTT. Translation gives CASSLASGSGVPLHF. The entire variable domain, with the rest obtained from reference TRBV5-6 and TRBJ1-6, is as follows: DAGVTQSPTHLIKTRGQQVTLRCSPKSGHDTVSWYQQALGQGPQFIFQYYEEEERQRGNFPDRFSGHQFPNYSSELNVNALLLGDSALYLCASSLASGSGVPLHFGNGTRLTVT.

CDR3 region: CASSLAISESQETQYF. The CDR3 DNA reads as TGCGCCAGCAGCCTGGCCATTTCTGAATCCCAAGAGACCCAGTACTTC. This chain connects TRBV5-1 to TRBJ2-5, with D uncertain. The CDR3 covers 16 residues. The ends were cut back, 4 bases at V and 1 base at J, with 17 bases in the middle. CDR1 and CDR2 (germline): SGHRS, YFSETQ.

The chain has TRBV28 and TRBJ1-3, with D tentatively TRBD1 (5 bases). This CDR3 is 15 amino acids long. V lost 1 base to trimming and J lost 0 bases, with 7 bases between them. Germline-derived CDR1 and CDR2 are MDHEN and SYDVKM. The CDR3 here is CASSLFDSSGNTIYF. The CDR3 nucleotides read TGTGCCAGCAGTTTATTCGACAGCTCTGGAAACACCATATATTTT.